The clone carrying this TCR beta chain showed up just a few times. The antigen remains unidentified. The source of the sample is a study of CD8 T cells in ankylosing spondylitis. TCRdb ran MiXCR on the 5' RACE reads and lists one entry per CDR3 protein. This sample carries under 450,000 distinct CDR3 sequences, about a sixth of them seen once, and the ten largest clones take over 0.9%. Study-level findings and limits: A motif in TCR beta, a set of several highly homologous variants, appeared characteristic of ankylosing spondylitis blood. Within peripheral blood, clones linked to disease were CD8+ and relatively rare. Reported data indicate significant enrichment of disease-linked clones within matched ankylosing spondylitis synovial fluid. In the blood and synovial fluid of reactive arthritis, some motif variants had been previously reported.

The V gene's germline CDR1 is LGHDT and CDR2 YNNKEL (reference sequence). After removal of 8 bases from V and 4 bases from J, the junction contained 6 bases not matched to a gene. CDR3 size: 14 residues. The clonotype originates from a male donor with ankylosing spondylitis. The chain links TRBV3-1 to TRBJ2-1; 9 positions match TRBD2. Sequenced input: blood, either unsorted or a sorted T cell fraction (not recorded which). The CDR3: CASRGGGVYNEQFF. Here the CDR3 DNA reads TGTGCCAGCCGGGGCGGGGGGGTATACAATGAGCAGTTCTTC.